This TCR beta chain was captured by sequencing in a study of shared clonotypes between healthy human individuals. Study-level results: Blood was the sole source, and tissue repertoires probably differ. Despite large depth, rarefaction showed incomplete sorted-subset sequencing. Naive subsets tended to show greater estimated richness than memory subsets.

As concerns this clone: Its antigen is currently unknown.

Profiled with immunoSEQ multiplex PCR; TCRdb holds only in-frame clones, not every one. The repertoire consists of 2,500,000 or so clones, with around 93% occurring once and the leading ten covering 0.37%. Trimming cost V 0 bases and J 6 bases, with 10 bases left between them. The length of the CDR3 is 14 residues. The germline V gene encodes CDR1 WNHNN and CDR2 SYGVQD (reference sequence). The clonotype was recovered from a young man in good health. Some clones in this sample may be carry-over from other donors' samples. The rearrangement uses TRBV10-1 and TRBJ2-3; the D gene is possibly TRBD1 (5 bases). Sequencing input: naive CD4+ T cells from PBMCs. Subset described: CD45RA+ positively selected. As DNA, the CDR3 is TGCGCCAGCAGTGAGTCGACAGCTACGGATACGCAGTATTTT. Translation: CASSESTATDTQYF.